This entry describes one TCR beta chain. Additional DNA sequences in this sample encode the identical CDR3. Treatment specified: some 19 received Ad26.COV2.S at low or high dose, single or two shots; 5 received placebo; per-sample allocation not given. Repertoires come from day 63 after the first vaccine or placebo injection. The repertoire was sequenced with immunoSEQ multiplex PCR; TCRdb's copy has only in-frame clones and lacks some. The repertoire holds nearly 400,000 clones, with about nine tenths as singletons. The CDR3 covers 11 residues. Trimming removed 0 bases at V and 10 bases at J, with 8 bases between. CDR1 and CDR2 (germline): SGHRS, YFSETQ. The sample belongs to a study of Ad26.COV2.S vaccination and SARS-CoV-2 variants.

The sequence was collected from a person aged 18-60 years who received the Ad26.COV2.S COVID-19 vaccine or a placebo. The chain combines TRBV5-1 with TRBJ2-7; the D is unclear. This material consisted of peripheral blood, taken in a trial of Ad26.COV2.S vaccine versus placebo. DNA of the CDR3: TGCGCCAGCAGCTTGGGTAGGGAACAGTACTTC. It encodes CASSLGREQYF.